The 13 T cell receptor beta chains reported below all come from one sample, sequenced in a study of cytomegalovirus exposure and HLA in healthy donors. Here immunoSEQ multiplex PCR was the method, and the copy in TCRdb shows in-frame clones only, minus some. The repertoire includes 200,000 to 300,000 clones, more than 75% of them detected once, and 1% to 1.5% sits in the top ten. Material: PBMCs. The receptors come from a woman in her thirties in good health and CMV-seropositive.

In regard to this clone: An end of the junction differs from the germline gene, which may be a read error. The V and J genes are TRBV5-5 and TRBJ2-3; TRBD1 agrees at 7 bases. CDR3 length: 12 residues. Germline V lookup: CDR1 SGHKS, CDR2 YYEKEE (reference sequence). The CDR3 DNA is TGTGCCAGCATCTTGGCAGGGGGTACGCAGTATTTT. This translates into CASILAGGTQYF.

The rearrangement joins TRBV6-1 to TRBJ2-7; 10 bases are shared with TRBD1. V shed 7 bases and J 3 bases; nucleotides not matched to a gene: 6. This CDR3 contains 14 residues. Germline CDR1 MNHNS, CDR2 SASEGT. The CDR3 nucleotides are TGTGCCAGCAAGCCGGGACAGGGGAGCTACGAGCAGTACTTC. Amino acids: CASKPGQGSYEQYF.

This clone was found once. This chain links TRBV28 with TRBJ1-1, with D possibly TRBD1 on 5 matching bases. V lost 0 bases, J lost 1 base, and 9 bases lay in between. The CDR3 has 15 residues. Germline V CDR1 and CDR2: MDHEN, SYDVKM. The CDR3 nucleotides are TGTGCCAGCAGTTTATGGGGCAGGGCGAACACTGAAGCTTTCTTT. Residues: CASSLWGRANTEAFF.

This clone was detected a few times. This chain joins TRBV2 and TRBJ1-5; TRBD1 matches 11 bases. Germline CDR1 and CDR2: SNHLY and FYNNEI. The CDR3 consists of 13 residues. Trimming cost V 11 bases and J 6 bases; bases outside gene matches: 6. The CDR3 sequence is CAGGTGGSQPQHF. The CDR3 coding sequence is TGTGCCGGCGGGACAGGGGGATCTCAGCCCCAGCATTTT. Full variable domain (rest looked up from reference TRBV2 and TRBJ1-5): EPEVTQTPSHQVTQMGQEVILRCVPISNHLYFYWYRQILGQKVEFLVSFYNNEISEKSEIFDDQFSVERPDGSNFTLKIRSTKLEDSAMYFCAGGTGGSQPQHFGDGTRLSIL.

This chain connects TRBV27 to TRBJ1-4; 9 bases are shared with TRBD1. The V gene end was trimmed by 6 bases and the J gene end by 8 bases; junction bases not matched to a gene: 16. This CDR3 spans 17 amino acids. CDR1 MNHEY and CDR2 SMNVEV come from the germline V gene (reference sequence). The CDR3 DNA follows: TGTGCCAGCAGCCGAATTAGGTTGGGACAGGGTATCGAAAAACTGTTTTTT. Amino acid sequence: CASSRIRLGQGIEKLFF.

This clone appeared a few times. This chain uses TRBV6-6 with TRBJ1-2; 7 bases align to TRBD1. CDR1 and CDR2 (germline): MNHNY, SVGAGI (reference sequence). V was pared by 0 bases and J by 5 bases, with 3 bases of the junction left unmatched. The CDR3 runs to 14 residues. In nucleotides, the CDR3 is TGTGCCAGCAGTTACTCCAGGGGGGAGTATGGCTACACCTTC. This encodes CASSYSRGEYGYTF.

J is TRBJ2-1 and V is TRBV28; tentative D call: TRBD2 (5 bases). Deletions cut 2 bases from V and 12 bases from J, with 8 bases between. This CDR3 has 11 amino acids. Germline CDR1 MDHEN, CDR2 SYDVKM. The CDR3 nucleotides are TGTGCCAGCAGTTTAGCGGGTGGGCAGTTCTTC. As protein: CASSLAGGQFF.

The chain uses TRBV12-1 and TRBJ2-5; the D segment call TRBD2 is taken from the table without a DNA check. TRBV12-1 constitutes a pseudogene. The CDR3 has 16 amino acids. The CDR3 loop is CASSFGSGRLWETQYF. DNA for the CDR3: TGTGCCAGCAGCTTTGGTAGCGGGAGGTTGTGGGAGACCCAGTACTTC.

The table lists this clone with a count of one. The gene calls are TRBV25-1 and TRBJ2-1; 8 bases align to TRBD2. This CDR3 has 18 amino acids. The germline V gene has CDR1 MGHDK and CDR2 SYGVNS. Trimming took 1 base from V and 0 from J; bases not matched to a gene: 8. In nucleotides, the CDR3 is TGTGCCAGCAGTGAATTTCTACTAGCGGCAAGCTCCTACAATGAGCAGTTCTTC. Its translation: CASSEFLLAASSYNEQFF. Supplemented by reference TRBV25-1 and TRBJ2-1, the full variable domain reads EADIYQTPRYLVIGTGKKITLECSQTMGHDKMYWYQQDPGMELHLIHYSYGVNSTEKGDLSSESTVSRIRTEHFPLTLESARPSHTSQYLCASSEFLLAASSYNEQFFGPGTRLTVL.

This chain links TRBV27 with TRBJ2-5; TRBD2 aligns across 10 bases. The CDR3 has 14 residues. J was trimmed by 5 bases and V by 5 bases; bases with no gene match: 5. The germline CDR1 and CDR2 sequences are MNHEY and SMNVEV (reference sequence). The chain's CDR3 is CASSPSGSRETQYF. The CDR3 DNA reads TGTGCCAGCAGTCCTAGCGGGAGCCGGGAGACCCAGTACTTC.

The chain uses TRBV5-6 and TRBJ2-5; no clear D gene. The CDR3 covers 14 residues. Trimming left V 7 bases short and J 5 bases short, with 18 bases between. Germline CDR1 SGHDT, CDR2 YYEEEE. The CDR3 sequence is CASSRRGSGETQYF. In nucleotides, the CDR3 is TGTGCCAGCTCACGTAGAGGATCTGGGGAGACCCAGTACTTC. The full variable domain, its missing parts supplied by reference TRBV5-6 and TRBJ2-5, is DAGVTQSPTHLIKTRGQQVTLRCSPKSGHDTVSWYQQALGQGPQFIFQYYEEEERQRGNFPDRFSGHQFPNYSSELNVNALLLGDSALYLCASSRRGSGETQYFGPGTRLLVL.

This clone was recorded once. This sequence joins TRBV5-4 and TRBJ2-1, with 8 bases lining up with TRBD2. The CDR3 contains 14 residues. The V segment lost 0 bases and the J segment 5 bases; nucleotides outside the gene matches: 1. Germline-derived CDR1 and CDR2 are SGHNT and YYREEE (reference sequence). CDR3 residues: CASSLELADNEQFF. DNA of the CDR3: TGTGCCAGCAGCTTGGAACTAGCGGACAATGAGCAGTTCTTC.

The gene calls are TRBV7-9 and TRBJ2-5, with 7 bases matching TRBD2. There are 15 residues in the CDR3. V shed 11 bases, J shed 5 bases, and the junction held 17 bases outside the gene matches. Germline V gene lookup returns CDR1 SEHNR and CDR2 FQNEAQ (reference sequence). DNA of the CDR3: TGTGCCGGCGTCCTTCGGGGGGAGTGGTTTGAGACCCAGTACTTC. Protein sequence: CAGVLRGEWFETQYF.